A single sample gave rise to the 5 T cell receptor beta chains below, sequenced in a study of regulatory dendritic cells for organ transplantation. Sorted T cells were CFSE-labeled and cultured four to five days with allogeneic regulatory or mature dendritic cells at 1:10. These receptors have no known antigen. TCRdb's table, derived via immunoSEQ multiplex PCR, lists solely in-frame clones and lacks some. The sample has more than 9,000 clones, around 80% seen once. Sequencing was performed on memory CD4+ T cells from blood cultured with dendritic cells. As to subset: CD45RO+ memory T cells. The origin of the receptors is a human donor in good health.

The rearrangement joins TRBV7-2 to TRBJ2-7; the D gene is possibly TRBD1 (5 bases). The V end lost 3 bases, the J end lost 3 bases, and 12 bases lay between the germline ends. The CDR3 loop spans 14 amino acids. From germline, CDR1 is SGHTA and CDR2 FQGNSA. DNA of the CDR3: TGTGCCAGCAGCTTTACGCAGGGTCACTACGAGCAGTACTTC. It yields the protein CASSFTQGHYEQYF. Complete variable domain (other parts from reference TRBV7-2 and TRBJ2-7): GAGVSQSPSNKVTEKGKDVELRCDPISGHTALYWYRQSLGQGLEFLIYFQGNSAPDKSGLPSDRFSAERTGGSVSTLTIQRTQQEDSAVYLCASSFTQGHYEQYFGPGTRLTVT.

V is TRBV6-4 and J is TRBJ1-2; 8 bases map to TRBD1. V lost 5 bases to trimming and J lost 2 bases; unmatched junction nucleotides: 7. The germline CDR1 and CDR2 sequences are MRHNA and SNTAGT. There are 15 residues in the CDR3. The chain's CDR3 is CASSLQGGANYGYTF. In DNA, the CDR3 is TGTGCCAGCAGTCTACAGGGGGGGGCGAACTATGGCTACACCTTC.

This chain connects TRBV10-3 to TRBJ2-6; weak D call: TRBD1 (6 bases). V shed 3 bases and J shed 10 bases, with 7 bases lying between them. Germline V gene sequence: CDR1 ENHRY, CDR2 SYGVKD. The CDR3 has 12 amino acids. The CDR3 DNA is TGTGCCATCAGTGAAAGGGGGAACGTCCTGACTTTC. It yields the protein CAISERGNVLTF.

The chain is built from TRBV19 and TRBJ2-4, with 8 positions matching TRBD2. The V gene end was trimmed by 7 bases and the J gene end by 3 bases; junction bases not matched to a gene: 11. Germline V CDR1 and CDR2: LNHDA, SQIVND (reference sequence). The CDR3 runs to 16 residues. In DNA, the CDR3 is TGTGCCAGTACCACTGTCGGGGGGGCGAACAAAAACATTCAGTACTTC. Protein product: CASTTVGGANKNIQYF. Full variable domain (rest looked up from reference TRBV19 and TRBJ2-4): DGGITQSPKYLFRKEGQNVTLSCEQNLNHDAMYWYRQDPGQGLRLIYYSQIVNDFQKGDIAEGYSVSREKKESFPLTVTSAQKNPTAFYLCASTTVGGANKNIQYFGAGTRLSVL.

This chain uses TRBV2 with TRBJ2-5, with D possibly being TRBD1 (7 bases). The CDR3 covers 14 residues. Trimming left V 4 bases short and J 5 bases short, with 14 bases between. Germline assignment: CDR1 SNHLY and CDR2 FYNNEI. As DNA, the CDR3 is TGTGCCAGCAGTGGGACAGGAGGGGAGGAGACCCAGTACTTC. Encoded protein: CASSGTGGEETQYF.